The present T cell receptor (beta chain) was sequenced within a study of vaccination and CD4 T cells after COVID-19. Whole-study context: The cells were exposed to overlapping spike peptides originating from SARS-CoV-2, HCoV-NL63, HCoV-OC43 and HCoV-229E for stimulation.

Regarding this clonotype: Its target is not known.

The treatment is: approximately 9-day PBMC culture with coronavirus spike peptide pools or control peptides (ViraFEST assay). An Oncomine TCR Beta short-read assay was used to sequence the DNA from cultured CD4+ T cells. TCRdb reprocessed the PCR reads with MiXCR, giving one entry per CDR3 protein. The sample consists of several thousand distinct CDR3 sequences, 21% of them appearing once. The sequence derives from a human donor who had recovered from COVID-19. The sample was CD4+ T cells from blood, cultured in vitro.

The CDR3 coding sequence is TGTGCCAGTAGTCGCCGCCGGGACAGGAGGTCAGATACGCAGTATTTT. It encodes CASSRRRDRRSDTQYF. The chain has TRBV19 and TRBJ2-3; TRBD1 agrees at 8 bases. Trimming removed 5 bases from V and 4 bases from J; junction bases left unmatched: 11. The CDR3 extends over 16 amino acids. CDR1 and CDR2 (germline): LNHDA, SQIVND (reference sequence).